Following are 3 T cell receptor beta chains from one sample sequenced in a study of response to subunit inactivated influenza vaccine. TCRdb reanalysed the RT-PCR reads using MiXCR and keeps one entry per CDR3 protein. Found here are around 150,000 distinct CDR3 sequences, under 13% of them singletons; the top ten hold roughly 12%. The sequencing here drew on non-naive T cells sorted from PBMCs, taken more than 35 days after vaccination. All receptors come from a man aged 50 to 60 who received an inactivated influenza vaccine.

This clonotype was counted between two and nine times. The CDR3 reads CAISGTSRLAGQAYYEQYF. CDR3 bases: TGTGCCATCAGTGGTACCAGCCGACTAGCGGGTCAGGCTTACTACGAGCAGTACTTC. The chain has TRBV10-3 and TRBJ2-7, with 10 bases fitting TRBD2. With 4 bases clipped from V and 3 bases from J, the junction kept 18 bases outside the gene matches. Germline V gives CDR1 ENHRY, CDR2 SYGVKD. The CDR3 has 19 residues.

In this sample, this clonotype turned up many times. The CDR3 sequence is CASSPRTGGASGANVLTF. DNA of the CDR3: TGCGCCAGCAGCCCCAGGACAGGGGGCGCAAGCGGGGCCAACGTCCTGACTTTC. This chain links TRBV5-1 with TRBJ2-6; 11 bases agree with TRBD1. After removal of 4 bases from V and 4 bases from J, the junction contained 10 bases not matched to a gene. The CDR3 sequence is 18 residues long. CDR1 is SGHRS and CDR2 is YFSETQ in the germline V gene.

In its sample, this clonotype was seen a few times. The chain joins TRBV12-3 or TRBV12-4 to TRBJ1-2, with 12 bases identical to TRBD1. The CDR3 loop spans 13 amino acids. Unmatched junction bases numbered 3, after V lost 6 bases and J lost 7 bases. CDR3 sequence reads: CASSRDRGRGYTF. As DNA, the CDR3 is TGTGCCAGCAGCCGGGACAGGGGGCGTGGCTACACCTTC.